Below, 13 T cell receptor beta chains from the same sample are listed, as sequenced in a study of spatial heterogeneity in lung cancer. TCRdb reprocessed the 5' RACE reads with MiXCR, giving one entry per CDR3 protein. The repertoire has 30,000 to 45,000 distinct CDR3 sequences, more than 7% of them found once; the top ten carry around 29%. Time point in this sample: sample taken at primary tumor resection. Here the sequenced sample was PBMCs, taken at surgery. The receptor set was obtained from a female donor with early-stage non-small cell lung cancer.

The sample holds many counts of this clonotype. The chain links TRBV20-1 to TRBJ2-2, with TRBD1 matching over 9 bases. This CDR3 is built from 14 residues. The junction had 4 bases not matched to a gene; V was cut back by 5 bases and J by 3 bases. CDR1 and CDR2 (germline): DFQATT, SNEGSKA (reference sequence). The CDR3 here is CSARDREYTGELFF. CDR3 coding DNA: TGCAGTGCTCGGGACAGGGAGTACACCGGGGAGCTGTTTTTT.

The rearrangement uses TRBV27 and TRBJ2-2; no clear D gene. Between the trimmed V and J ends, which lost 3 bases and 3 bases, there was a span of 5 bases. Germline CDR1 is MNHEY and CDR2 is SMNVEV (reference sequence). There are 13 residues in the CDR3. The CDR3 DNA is TGTGCCAGCAGTTTGACTTACACCGGGGAGCTGTTTTTT. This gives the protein CASSLTYTGELFF.

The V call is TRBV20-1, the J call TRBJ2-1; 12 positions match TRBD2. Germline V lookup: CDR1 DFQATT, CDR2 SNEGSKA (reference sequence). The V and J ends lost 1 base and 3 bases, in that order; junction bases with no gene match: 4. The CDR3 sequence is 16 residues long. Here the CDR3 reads CSARATSGGFYNEQFF. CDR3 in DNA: TGCAGTGCTAGAGCGACTAGCGGGGGATTCTACAATGAGCAGTTCTTC.

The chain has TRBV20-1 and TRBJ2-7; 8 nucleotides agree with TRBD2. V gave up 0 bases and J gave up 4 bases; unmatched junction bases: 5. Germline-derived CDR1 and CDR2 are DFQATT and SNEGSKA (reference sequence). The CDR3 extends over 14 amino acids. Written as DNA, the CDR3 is TGCAGTGCTAGAGATAGCGGGACACCTTACGAGCAGTACTTC. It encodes CSARDSGTPYEQYF.

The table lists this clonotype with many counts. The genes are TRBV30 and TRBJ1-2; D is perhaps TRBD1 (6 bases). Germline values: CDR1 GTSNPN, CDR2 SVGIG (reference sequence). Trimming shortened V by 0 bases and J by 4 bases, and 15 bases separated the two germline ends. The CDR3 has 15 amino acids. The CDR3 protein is CAWSVLGRGAYGYTF. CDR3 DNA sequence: TGTGCCTGGAGTGTACTCGGCAGGGGAGCCTATGGCTACACCTTC.

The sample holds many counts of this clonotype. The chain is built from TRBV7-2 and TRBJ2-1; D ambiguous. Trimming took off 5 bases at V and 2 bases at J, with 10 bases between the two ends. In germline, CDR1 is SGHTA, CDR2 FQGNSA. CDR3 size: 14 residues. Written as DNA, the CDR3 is TGTGCCAGCAGCCCCCTTGGGGCCTACAATGAGCAGTTCTTC. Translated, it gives CASSPLGAYNEQFF.

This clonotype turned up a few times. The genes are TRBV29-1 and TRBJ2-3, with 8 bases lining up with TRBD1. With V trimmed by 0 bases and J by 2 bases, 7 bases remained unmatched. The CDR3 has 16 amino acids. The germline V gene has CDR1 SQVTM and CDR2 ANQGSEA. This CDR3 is CSVEDRDRTVTDTQYF. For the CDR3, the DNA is TGCAGCGTTGAAGATCGGGACAGGACCGTCACAGATACGCAGTATTTT.

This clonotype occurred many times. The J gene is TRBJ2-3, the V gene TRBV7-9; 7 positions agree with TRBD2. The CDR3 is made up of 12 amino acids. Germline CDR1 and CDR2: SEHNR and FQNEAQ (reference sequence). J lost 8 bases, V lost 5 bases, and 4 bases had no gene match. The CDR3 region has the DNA TGTGCCAGCAGCGCCACTAGCGCTACGCAGTATTTT. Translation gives CASSATSATQYF.

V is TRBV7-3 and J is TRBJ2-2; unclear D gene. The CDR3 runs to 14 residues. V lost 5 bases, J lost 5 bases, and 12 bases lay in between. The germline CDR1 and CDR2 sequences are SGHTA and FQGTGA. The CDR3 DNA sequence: TGTGCCAGCAGCCTATACCCTTCAACCGGGGAGCTGTTTTTT. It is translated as CASSLYPSTGELFF.

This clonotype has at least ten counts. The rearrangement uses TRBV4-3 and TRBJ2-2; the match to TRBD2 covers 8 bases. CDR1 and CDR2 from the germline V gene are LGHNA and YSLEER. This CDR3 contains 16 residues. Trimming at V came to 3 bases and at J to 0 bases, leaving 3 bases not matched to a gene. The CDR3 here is CASSHQAGANTGELFF. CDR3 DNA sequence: TGCGCCAGCAGCCACCAAGCGGGAGCGAACACCGGGGAGCTGTTTTTT.

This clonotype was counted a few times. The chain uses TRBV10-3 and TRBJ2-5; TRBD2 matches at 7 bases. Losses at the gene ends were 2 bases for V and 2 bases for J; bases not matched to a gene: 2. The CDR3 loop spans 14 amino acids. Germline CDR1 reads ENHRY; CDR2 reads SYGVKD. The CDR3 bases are TGTGCCATCAGTGAGACTAGCGCTCAAGAGACCCAGTACTTC. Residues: CAISETSAQETQYF.

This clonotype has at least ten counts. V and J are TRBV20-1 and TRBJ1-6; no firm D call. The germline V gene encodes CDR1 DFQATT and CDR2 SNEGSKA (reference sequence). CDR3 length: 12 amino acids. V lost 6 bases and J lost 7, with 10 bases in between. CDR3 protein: CSARDRNSPLHF. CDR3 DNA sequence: TGCAGTGCCCGGGATAGAAATTCACCCCTCCACTTT.

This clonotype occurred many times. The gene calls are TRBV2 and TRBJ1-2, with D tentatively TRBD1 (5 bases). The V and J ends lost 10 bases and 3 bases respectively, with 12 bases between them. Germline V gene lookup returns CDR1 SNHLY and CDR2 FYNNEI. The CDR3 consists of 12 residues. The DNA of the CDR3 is TGTGCCATCACCAGGGATTACTATGGCTACACCTTC. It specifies CAITRDYYGYTF.